One sample yielded the 23 T cell receptor beta chains listed below, sequenced in a study of CD8+ T cells in alopecia areata. Extracted RNA was reverse transcribed, and the resulting cDNA served as sequencing template. Profiling relied on immunoSEQ multiplex PCR, and the TCRdb table lists in-frame clones only, not all of them. The sample has approximately 120,000 clones, around 60% seen once. Treatment given: oral pan-JAK inhibitor, 5-10 mg twice daily. Sequences were derived from CD4+ T cells sorted from blood, sampled at week 4, from a patient treated with tofacitinib. These receptors all stem from a human donor with alopecia areata.

The V and J genes are TRBV29-1 and TRBJ1-1; 8 bases align to TRBD1. Germline CDR1 and CDR2: SQVTM and ANQGSEA. The CDR3 runs 15 residues. Trimming cost V 1 base and J 0 bases; bases outside gene matches: 4. CDR3 region: CSVEGTGKLNTEAFF. The CDR3 coding sequence is TGCAGCGTTGAAGGGACAGGGAAGCTGAACACTGAAGCTTTCTTT.

This clone was seen a handful of times. This chain connects TRBV29-1 to TRBJ2-1; TRBD2 matches 8 bases. The V gene's germline CDR1 is SQVTM and CDR2 ANQGSEA. The ends lost 4 bases at V and 8 bases at J; junction bases unmatched: 13. This CDR3 spans 15 amino acids. The CDR3 bases are TGCAGCGTTGGCCTCACCGGGACTAGAATGGATGAGCAGTTCTTC. Translating gives CSVGLTGTRMDEQFF.

The chain recombines TRBV2 with TRBJ2-5; D is undetermined. Germline loops: CDR1 SNHLY, CDR2 FYNNEI. The CDR3 extends over 14 amino acids. Trimming took off 7 bases at V and 1 base at J, with 13 bases between the two ends. In nucleotides, the CDR3 is TGTGCCAGCACTTCGGCCGCAACCCAAGAGACCCAGTACTTC. Translated: CASTSAATQETQYF.

In the case of this clone: The same CDR3 is also encoded by other DNA sequences in this sample. The chain links TRBV7-2 to TRBJ2-3; D is unclear. V was pared by 0 bases and J by 0 bases, with 4 bases between. The CDR3 runs 14 residues. Germline V CDR1 and CDR2: SGHTA, FQGNSA. CDR3 sequence reads: CASSLAGSTDTQYF. As DNA, the CDR3 is TGTGCCAGCAGCTTAGCGGGCAGCACAGATACGCAGTATTTT.

The chain employs TRBV29-1 and TRBJ1-5; 8 bases fit TRBD1. The germline CDR1 and CDR2 sequences are SQVTM and ANQGSEA. J gave up 2 bases and V 6 bases, and 6 bases lay outside the gene matches. This CDR3 is 14 amino acids long. CDR3 sequence (DNA): TGCAGCGTAACAGGGGGAGGCGGCAATCAGCCCCAGCATTTT. Translating gives CSVTGGGGNQPQHF.

This clone has a handful of counts. The rearrangement joins TRBV9 to TRBJ2-5; 7 bases line up with TRBD2. V lost 4 bases to trimming and J lost 5 bases; unmatched junction nucleotides: 5. This CDR3 is built from 13 residues. Germline V gene data show CDR1 as SGDLS and CDR2 as YYNGEE. CDR3 residues: CASSPWEGETQYF. The DNA for the CDR3 is TGTGCCAGCAGCCCCTGGGAGGGGGAGACCCAGTACTTC.

The sample holds one count of this clone. The rearrangement links TRBV29-1 to TRBJ1-2; 7 nucleotides match TRBD1. The CDR3 has 12 amino acids. Germline CDR1 SQVTM, CDR2 ANQGSEA. V was pared by 3 bases and J by 6 bases, with 4 bases of the junction left unmatched. CDR3 nucleotides: TGCAGCGTTGAGTTTGGACAGGATGGCTACACCTTC. Translation: CSVEFGQDGYTF.

The rearrangement links TRBV29-1 to TRBJ2-3; 11 bases match TRBD2. Germline values: CDR1 SQVTM, CDR2 ANQGSEA. V lost 7 bases and J lost 0; bases outside the gene matches: 6. The CDR3 totals 15 residues. In nucleotides, the CDR3 is TGCAGCGGGGGGACTAGCGGAATTAGCACAGATACGCAGTATTTT. It yields the protein CSGGTSGISTDTQYF.

This clone was found a few times. The genes are TRBV19 and TRBJ1-4; D ambiguous. Germline CDR1 reads LNHDA; CDR2 reads SQIVND (reference sequence). This CDR3 region has 15 residues. V lost 6 bases to trimming and J lost 6 bases, with 17 bases between them. CDR3 protein: CASSLWPRRDEKLFF. The CDR3 DNA sequence: TGTGCCAGTAGCCTCTGGCCGAGGAGGGATGAAAAACTGTTTTTT.

The V gene is TRBV10-3, the J gene TRBJ2-1; the D call may be TRBD1 or TRBD2 (6 bases each). Germline loops: CDR1 ENHRY, CDR2 SYGVKD. The CDR3 loop spans 14 amino acids. V was cut by 4 bases and J by 4 bases, with 11 bases left in between. CDR3 nucleotides: TGTGCCATCAGTGCATGGGGGGCTTACAATGAGCAGTTCTTC. It yields the protein CAISAWGAYNEQFF.

The chain couples TRBV5-1 to TRBJ2-5; maybe TRBD1 (6 bases). The CDR3 contains 14 residues. Deletions cut 1 base from V and 5 bases from J, with 12 bases between. Germline lookup yields CDR1 SGHRS and CDR2 YFSETQ. This CDR3 reads CASSLIQGTETQYF. CDR3 sequence (DNA): TGCGCCAGCAGCTTGATACAGGGAACGGAGACCCAGTACTTC.

This clone was counted between two and nine times. The chain combines TRBV7-2 with TRBJ2-7; perhaps TRBD1 as D (5 bases). With 5 bases removed from V and 6 bases from J, the gap between germline ends came to 11 bases. The CDR3 covers 12 residues. CDR1 SGHTA and CDR2 FQGNSA come from the germline V gene. CDR3 sequence reads: CASSPGASEQYF. CDR3 in DNA: TGTGCCAGCAGCCCTGGGGCGTCCGAGCAGTACTTC.

The rearrangement joins TRBV27 to TRBJ2-1; TRBD2 agrees at 12 bases. This CDR3 is built from 15 residues. The V segment lost 4 bases and the J segment 9 bases; nucleotides outside the gene matches: 7. The V gene's germline CDR1 is MNHEY and CDR2 SMNVEV (reference sequence). DNA of the CDR3: TGTGCCAGCAGTTCTAGCTCGGGACTAGCGGGTGAGCAGTTCTTC. This codes for CASSSSSGLAGEQFF.

The V and J genes are TRBV5-4 and TRBJ1-1; D gene uncertain. The CDR3 sequence is 14 residues long. CDR1 and CDR2 (germline): SGHNT, YYREEE (reference sequence). The germline V and J ends were trimmed by 1 base and 2 bases, with 9 bases remaining between them. CDR3 nucleotides: TGTGCCAGCAGCTTGTCCGGGAAAAACACTGAAGCTTTCTTT. It codes for CASSLSGKNTEAFF.

The chain uses TRBV23-1 and TRBJ1-6, with D possibly TRBD1 on 6 matching bases. Being an ORF, TRBV23-1 has a function that is uncertain. The germline V and J ends were trimmed by 0 bases and 8 bases, with 29 bases remaining between them. The CDR3 runs to 21 residues. The CDR3: CASSQSGAEGIEQGYYSPLHF. The CDR3 DNA follows: TGCGCCAGCAGTCAATCGGGGGCCGAGGGCATTGAACAGGGCTACTATTCACCCCTCCACTTT.

This sequence joins TRBV19 and TRBJ2-1; D not certain. In germline, CDR1 is LNHDA, CDR2 SQIVND (reference sequence). The V end lost 5 bases, the J end lost 0 bases, and 11 bases lay between the germline ends. The CDR3 is 15 residues long. The CDR3: CASSRTLSSYNEQFF. CDR3 DNA sequence: TGTGCCAGTAGTCGGACCTTAAGCTCCTACAATGAGCAGTTCTTC.

This chain links TRBV15 with TRBJ2-3; no clear D gene. Per the germline V gene, CDR1 is LNHNV and CDR2 is YYDKDF (reference sequence). Trimming cost V 0 bases and J 4 bases, with 11 bases left between them. CDR3 length equals 15 residues. For the CDR3, the DNA is TGTGCCACCAGCAGAGATCCTAGTCCGGCAGATACGCAGTATTTT. Translation: CATSRDPSPADTQYF.

This clone was seen a few times. This rearrangement joins TRBV4-3 to TRBJ2-5; 8 nucleotides agree with TRBD2. The CDR3 is 15 residues long. Germline assignment: CDR1 LGHNA and CDR2 YSLEER. J lost 5 bases, V lost 1 base, and 6 bases had no gene match. The CDR3 DNA is TGCGCCAGCAGCCAAGCAGCGGGAGTGGCGGAGACCCAGTACTTC. It codes for CASSQAAGVAETQYF.

V usage is TRBV15 and J usage is TRBJ1-2; possibly TRBD1 for D (5 bases). The CDR3 has 14 amino acids. Between the trimmed V and J ends, which lost 1 base and 4 bases, there was a span of 10 bases. Germline V gives CDR1 LNHNV, CDR2 YYDKDF (reference sequence). As DNA, the CDR3 is TGTGCCACCAGCAGAGTGGAGGGACGCTATGGCTACACCTTC. Translation: CATSRVEGRYGYTF.

The rearrangement joins TRBV6-5 to TRBJ2-7; D perhaps matches TRBD1 (5 bases). The germline V gene encodes CDR1 MNHEY and CDR2 SVGAGI. CDR3 length: 11 residues. V gave up 2 bases and J gave up 7 bases, with 6 bases separating them. CDR3 sequence: CASSYRGEQYF. For the CDR3, the DNA is TGTGCCAGCAGTTACAGGGGAGAGCAGTACTTC.

V usage is TRBV10-3 and J usage is TRBJ2-5; D uncertain. Germline loops: CDR1 ENHRY, CDR2 SYGVKD. The CDR3 runs to 12 residues. V lost 10 bases, J lost 1 base, and 10 bases lay in between. The CDR3 loop reads CATGDAQETQYF. The CDR3 nucleotides read TGTGCCACCGGCGACGCCCAAGAGACCCAGTACTTC.

This chain links TRBV10-3 with TRBJ2-3; D could derive from TRBD1 or TRBD2 (6 bases each). The germline V gene has CDR1 ENHRY and CDR2 SYGVKD. The CDR3 spans 15 residues. Trimming pared 10 bases from V and 2 bases from J, leaving 19 bases between. The CDR3 reads CATGGGGTNTDTQYF. Here the CDR3 DNA reads TGTGCCACCGGTGGGGGCGGGACGAACACAGATACGCAGTATTTT.

The CDR3 sequence: CASRRGGSYNEQFF. The DNA for the CDR3 is TGTGCCAGCAGGCGGGGGGGCTCCTACAATGAGCAGTTCTTC. V gene TRBV5-4 combines with J gene TRBJ2-1, with 9 positions matching TRBD2. V lost 5 bases and J lost 0; bases outside the gene matches: 0. Germline CDR1 reads SGHNT; CDR2 reads YYREEE (reference sequence). The CDR3 has 14 residues.